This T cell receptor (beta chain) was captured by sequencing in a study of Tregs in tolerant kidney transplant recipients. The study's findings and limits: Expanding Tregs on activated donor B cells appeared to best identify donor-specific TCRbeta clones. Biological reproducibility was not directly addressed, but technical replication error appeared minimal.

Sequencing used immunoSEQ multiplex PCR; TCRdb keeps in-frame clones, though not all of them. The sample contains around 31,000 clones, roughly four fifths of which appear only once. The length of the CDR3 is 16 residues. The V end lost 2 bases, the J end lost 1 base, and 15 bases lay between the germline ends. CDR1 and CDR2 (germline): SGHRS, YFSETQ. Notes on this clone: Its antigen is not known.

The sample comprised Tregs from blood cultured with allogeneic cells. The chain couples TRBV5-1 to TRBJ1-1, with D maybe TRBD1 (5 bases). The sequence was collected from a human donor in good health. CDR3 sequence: CASSFRGNGQNTEAFF. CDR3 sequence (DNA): TGCGCCAGCAGCTTTAGGGGTAACGGACAGAACACTGAAGCTTTCTTT.